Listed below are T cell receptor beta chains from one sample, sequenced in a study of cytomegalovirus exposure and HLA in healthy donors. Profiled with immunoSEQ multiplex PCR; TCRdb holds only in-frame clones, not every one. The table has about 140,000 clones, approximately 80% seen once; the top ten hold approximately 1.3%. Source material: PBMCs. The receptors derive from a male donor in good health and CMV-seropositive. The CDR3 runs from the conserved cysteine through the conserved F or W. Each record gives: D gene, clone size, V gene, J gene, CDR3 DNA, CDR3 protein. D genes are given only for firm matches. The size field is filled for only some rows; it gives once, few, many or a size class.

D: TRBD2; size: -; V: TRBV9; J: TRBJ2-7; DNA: TGTGCCAGCAGCCTGGGAGGGAGTTTCTACGAGCAGTACTTC; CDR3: CASSLGGSFYEQYF
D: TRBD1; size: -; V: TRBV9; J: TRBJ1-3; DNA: TGTGCCAGCAGCGCACTAACAGGGGGCACTGGAAACACCATATATTTT; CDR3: CASSALTGGTGNTIYF
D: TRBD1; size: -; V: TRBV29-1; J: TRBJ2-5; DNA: TGCAGCGTTGAAGACCCATCAGAGGGGGCGCGGTCCGAGACCCAGTACTTC; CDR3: CSVEDPSEGARSETQYF
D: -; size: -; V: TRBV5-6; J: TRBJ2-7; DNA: TGTGCCAGCAGCACTTCCTACGAGCAGTACTTC; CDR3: CASSTSYEQYF
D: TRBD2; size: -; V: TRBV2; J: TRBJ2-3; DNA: TGTGCCAGCAGAGAAACTAGCGGAAACACAGATACGCAGTATTTT; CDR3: CASRETSGNTDTQYF
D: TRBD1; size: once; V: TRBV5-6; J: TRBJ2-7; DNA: TGTGCCAGCAGCTTGTGGGGGGGACAGGGGTACGAGCAGTACTTC; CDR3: CASSLWGGQGYEQYF
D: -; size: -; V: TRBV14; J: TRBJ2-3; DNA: TGTGCCAGCAGCCAAGTTCTGGGCAGCTTCACAGATACGCAGTATTTT; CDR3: CASSQVLGSFTDTQYF
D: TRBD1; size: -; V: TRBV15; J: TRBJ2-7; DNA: TGTGCCACCAGCACACAGGGGAGCCTCGATATAGCACCCTACGAGCAGTACTTC; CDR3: CATSTQGSLDIAPYEQYF
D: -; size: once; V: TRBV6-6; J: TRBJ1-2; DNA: TGTGCCAGCAGTTACTCTTACAGGCGGAACTATGGCTACACCTTC; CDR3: CASSYSYRRNYGYTF
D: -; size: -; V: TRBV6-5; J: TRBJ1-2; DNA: TGTGCCAGCAGTCAATTGGCGGTAAACTATGGCTACACCTTC; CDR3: CASSQLAVNYGYTF
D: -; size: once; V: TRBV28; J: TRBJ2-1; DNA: TGTGCCAGCAGTTTTGCGGGAGCGAAGGGGGATGAGCAGTTCTTC; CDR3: CASSFAGAKGDEQFF
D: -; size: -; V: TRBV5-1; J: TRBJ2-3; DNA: TGCGCCAGCAGCTTGGAACAGGAAGCAGATACGCAGTATTTT; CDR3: CASSLEQEADTQYF
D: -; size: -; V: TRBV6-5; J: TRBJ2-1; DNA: TGTGCCAGCAGATTCGGACAGTTTGAGCAGTTCTTC; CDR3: CASRFGQFEQFF
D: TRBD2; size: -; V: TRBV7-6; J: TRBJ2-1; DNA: TGTGCCAGCAGCTTGCCAAAGGGACTAGCGGGAACCAATAATGAGCAGTTCTTC; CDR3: CASSLPKGLAGTNNEQFF